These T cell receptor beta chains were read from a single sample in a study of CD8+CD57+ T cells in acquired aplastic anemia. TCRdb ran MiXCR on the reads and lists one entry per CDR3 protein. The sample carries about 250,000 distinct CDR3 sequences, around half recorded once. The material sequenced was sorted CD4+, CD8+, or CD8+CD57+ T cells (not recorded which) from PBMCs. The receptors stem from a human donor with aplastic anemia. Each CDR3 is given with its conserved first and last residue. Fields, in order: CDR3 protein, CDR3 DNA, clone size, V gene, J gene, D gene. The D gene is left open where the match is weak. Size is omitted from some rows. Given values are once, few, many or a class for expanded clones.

cdr3_aa: CASSLLGGGMSDTQYF; cdr3_nt: TGTGCCAGCAGCTTATTGGGCGGGGGGATGTCAGATACGCAGTATTTT; clone_size: many; v_call: TRBV7-2; j_call: TRBJ2-3; d_call: TRBD2
cdr3_aa: CASRRTGGRETQYF; cdr3_nt: TGTGCCAGCAGGAGGACAGGGGGCCGTGAGACCCAGTACTTC; clone_size: once; v_call: TRBV27; j_call: TRBJ2-5; d_call: TRBD1
cdr3_aa: CSASFGTDSYEQYF; cdr3_nt: TGCAGTGCTAGCTTCGGGACAGACTCCTACGAGCAGTACTTC; clone_size: .; v_call: TRBV20-1; j_call: TRBJ2-7; d_call: TRBD1
cdr3_aa: CASRTLQGTDGYTF; cdr3_nt: TGTGCCAGCAGGACCCTACAGGGTACAGATGGCTACACCTTC; clone_size: .; v_call: TRBV7-2; j_call: TRBJ1-2; d_call: .
cdr3_aa: CASMGGRITGANVLTF; cdr3_nt: TGTGCCAGCATGGGCGGGAGAATCACTGGGGCCAACGTCCTGACTTTC; clone_size: many; v_call: TRBV11-2; j_call: TRBJ2-6; d_call: TRBD2
cdr3_aa: CASSPRKNTEAFF; cdr3_nt: TGTGCCAGCAGTCCCCGTAAGAACACTGAAGCTTTCTTT; clone_size: few; v_call: TRBV27; j_call: TRBJ1-1; d_call: .
cdr3_aa: CASSVRENSYNEQFF; cdr3_nt: TGTGCCAGCAGTGTAAGGGAGAACAGTTACAATGAGCAGTTCTTC; clone_size: .; v_call: TRBV28; j_call: TRBJ2-1; d_call: .
cdr3_aa: CASSASWERAETQYF; cdr3_nt: TGTGCCAGCAGTGCTTCGTGGGAGCGGGCAGAGACCCAGTACTTC; clone_size: .; v_call: TRBV2; j_call: TRBJ2-5; d_call: .
cdr3_aa: CASSFRYSNQPQHF; cdr3_nt: TGTGCCAGCAGTTTCCGGTATAGCAATCAGCCCCAGCATTTT; clone_size: few; v_call: TRBV2; j_call: TRBJ1-5; d_call: .
cdr3_aa: CASSVGPRATEAFF; cdr3_nt: TGTGCCAGCAGCGTAGGTCCAAGGGCAACTGAAGCTTTCTTT; clone_size: few; v_call: TRBV9; j_call: TRBJ1-1; d_call: .
cdr3_aa: CASSFGPVAFF; cdr3_nt: TGTGCCAGCAGTTTTGGCCCCGTGGCTTTCTTT; clone_size: many; v_call: TRBV12-3/TRBV12-4; j_call: TRBJ1-1; d_call: .
cdr3_aa: CASSADGRGLRNSPLHF; cdr3_nt: TGTGCCAGCAGCGCGGACGGCAGGGGACTAAGAAATTCACCCCTCCACTTT; clone_size: .; v_call: TRBV9; j_call: TRBJ1-6; d_call: .
cdr3_aa: CASSSLAGRAQDTQYF; cdr3_nt: TGTGCCAGCAGCTCCCTAGCAGGGAGGGCCCAAGATACGCAGTATTTT; clone_size: many; v_call: TRBV7-3; j_call: TRBJ2-3; d_call: TRBD2
cdr3_aa: CASSVGKSNEQFF; cdr3_nt: TGTGCCAGCAGCGTAGGCAAGAGTAATGAGCAGTTCTTC; clone_size: many; v_call: TRBV9; j_call: TRBJ2-1; d_call: .
cdr3_aa: CASSTGPGQGSYEQYF; cdr3_nt: TGTGCCAGTAGTACCGGACCGGGACAGGGTTCCTACGAGCAGTACTTC; clone_size: many; v_call: TRBV19; j_call: TRBJ2-7; d_call: TRBD1
cdr3_aa: CASTPLAASNYGYTF; cdr3_nt: TGTGCCAGCACCCCTCTGGCGGCCTCTAACTATGGCTACACCTTC; clone_size: many; v_call: TRBV9; j_call: TRBJ1-2; d_call: .
cdr3_aa: CASSSGLAGGLQETQYF; cdr3_nt: TGTGCTAGCAGCTCGGGACTAGCGGGGGGGCTCCAAGAGACCCAGTACTTC; clone_size: many; v_call: TRBV7-7; j_call: TRBJ2-5; d_call: TRBD2
cdr3_aa: CSARDLGGTSYNEQFF; cdr3_nt: TGCAGTGCTAGAGATTTAGGCGGGACTAGCTACAATGAGCAGTTCTTC; clone_size: many; v_call: TRBV20-1; j_call: TRBJ2-1; d_call: TRBD2
cdr3_aa: CASSLEGSPVEQYF; cdr3_nt: TGTGCCAGCAGCTTAGAGGGTTCTCCGGTCGAGCAGTACTTC; clone_size: .; v_call: TRBV7-9; j_call: TRBJ2-7; d_call: .
cdr3_aa: CASSGSTSSYNSPLHF; cdr3_nt: TGTGCCAGCTCAGGATCGACGAGCTCCTATAATTCACCCCTCCACTTT; clone_size: .; v_call: TRBV18; j_call: TRBJ1-6; d_call: .
cdr3_aa: CASRVTANTGELFF; cdr3_nt: TGTGCCAGCAGGGTTACCGCGAACACCGGGGAGCTGTTTTTT; clone_size: .; v_call: TRBV2; j_call: TRBJ2-2; d_call: .
cdr3_aa: CASSIRTTPVTGELFF; cdr3_nt: TGTGCCAGCAGCATCCGGACTACCCCCGTCACCGGGGAGCTGTTTTTT; clone_size: .; v_call: TRBV7-6; j_call: TRBJ2-2; d_call: .
cdr3_aa: CASSLDANTGARDTQYF; cdr3_nt: TGTGCCAGCAGCTTAGATGCAAATACGGGGGCGAGGGATACGCAGTATTTT; clone_size: .; v_call: TRBV7-9; j_call: TRBJ2-3; d_call: .
cdr3_aa: CASSPRTANSGNTIYF; cdr3_nt: TGTGCCAGCAGCCCCAGGACCGCTAACTCTGGAAACACCATATATTTT; clone_size: .; v_call: TRBV9; j_call: TRBJ1-3; d_call: .
cdr3_aa: CASSTPEDRRKLFF; cdr3_nt: TGTGCCAGTAGTACCCCCGAGGACAGGAGGAAACTGTTTTTT; clone_size: many; v_call: TRBV19; j_call: TRBJ1-4; d_call: TRBD1
cdr3_aa: CASSYSRGAVNTEAFF; cdr3_nt: TGTGCCAGCAGTTACTCACGGGGGGCGGTGAACACTGAAGCTTTCTTT; clone_size: .; v_call: TRBV6-6; j_call: TRBJ1-1; d_call: .
cdr3_aa: CSASQRGGTYNEQFF; cdr3_nt: TGCAGCGCCTCCCAGCGTGGGGGCACCTACAATGAGCAGTTCTTC; clone_size: many; v_call: TRBV29-1; j_call: TRBJ2-1; d_call: .
cdr3_aa: CASSPQGRDNQPQHF; cdr3_nt: TGTGCCAGTAGTCCACAGGGACGGGACAATCAGCCCCAGCATTTT; clone_size: .; v_call: TRBV19; j_call: TRBJ1-5; d_call: .
cdr3_aa: CASSLVRRDSPGTGAFF; cdr3_nt: TGCGCCAGCAGCTTGGTAAGAAGAGACTCCCCGGGGACTGGAGCTTTCTTT; clone_size: .; v_call: TRBV5-1; j_call: TRBJ1-1; d_call: .
cdr3_aa: CASSRNGGAGYEQYF; cdr3_nt: TGTGCCAGCAGTCGCAACGGGGGGGCGGGGTACGAGCAGTACTTC; clone_size: few; v_call: TRBV7-8; j_call: TRBJ2-7; d_call: TRBD2
cdr3_aa: CASSAGNTYEQYF; cdr3_nt: TGTGCCAGCAGCGCAGGGAACACCTACGAGCAGTACTTC; clone_size: .; v_call: TRBV5-1; j_call: TRBJ2-7; d_call: .
cdr3_aa: CASSRDPGQISGNTIYF; cdr3_nt: TGTGCCAGCAGCAGAGATCCGGGACAGATTTCTGGAAACACCATATATTTT; clone_size: few; v_call: TRBV7-9; j_call: TRBJ1-3; d_call: TRBD1
cdr3_aa: CSVVGTEAFF; cdr3_nt: TGCAGCGTTGTAGGCACTGAAGCTTTCTTT; clone_size: many; v_call: TRBV29-1; j_call: TRBJ1-1; d_call: .
cdr3_aa: CASTWGLGRTTYEQYF; cdr3_nt: TGTGCCAGCACCTGGGGATTGGGACGAACCACCTACGAGCAGTACTTC; clone_size: few; v_call: TRBV28; j_call: TRBJ2-7; d_call: .
cdr3_aa: CARGSRGQEETDTQYF; cdr3_nt: TGTGCCAGGGGCTCGAGGGGGCAGGAAGAGACAGATACGCAGTATTTT; clone_size: many; v_call: TRBV2; j_call: TRBJ2-3; d_call: TRBD1
cdr3_aa: CASSAWTGGHYGYTF; cdr3_nt: TGTGCCAGCAGTGCCTGGACAGGAGGCCACTATGGCTACACCTTC; clone_size: few; v_call: TRBV27; j_call: TRBJ1-2; d_call: TRBD1
cdr3_aa: CSVVSGQGAKGTEAFF; cdr3_nt: TGCAGCGTTGTTTCGGGACAGGGGGCTAAAGGAACTGAAGCTTTCTTT; clone_size: many; v_call: TRBV29-1; j_call: TRBJ1-1; d_call: TRBD1
cdr3_aa: CASSFGEKLFF; cdr3_nt: TGTGCCAGCAGTTTTGGTGAAAAACTGTTTTTT; clone_size: many; v_call: TRBV9; j_call: TRBJ1-4; d_call: .
cdr3_aa: CASGMKYEQYF; cdr3_nt: TGTGCCAGCGGGATGAAATACGAGCAGTACTTC; clone_size: .; v_call: TRBV7-9; j_call: TRBJ2-7; d_call: .
cdr3_aa: CASSEKTGGHGYEQYF; cdr3_nt: TGCGCCAGCAGTGAGAAGACAGGGGGTCACGGGTACGAGCAGTACTTC; clone_size: .; v_call: TRBV10-1; j_call: TRBJ2-7; d_call: TRBD1
cdr3_aa: CASSTGTGVNEQFF; cdr3_nt: TGCGCCAGCAGTACCGGGACAGGGGTAAATGAGCAGTTCTTC; clone_size: .; v_call: TRBV6-5; j_call: TRBJ2-1; d_call: TRBD1
cdr3_aa: CASSPGGDRNEQFF; cdr3_nt: TGTGCCAGCAGCCCCGGTGGGGATCGGAATGAGCAGTTCTTC; clone_size: once; v_call: TRBV7-3; j_call: TRBJ2-1; d_call: .
cdr3_aa: CAWSVGANTEAFF; cdr3_nt: TGTGCCTGGAGTGTCGGGGCGAACACTGAAGCTTTCTTT; clone_size: many; v_call: TRBV30; j_call: TRBJ1-1; d_call: .
cdr3_aa: CASSLGPPERGGYTF; cdr3_nt: TGCGCCAGCAGCTTGGGACCCCCAGAGAGGGGAGGCTACACCTTC; clone_size: .; v_call: TRBV5-1; j_call: TRBJ1-2; d_call: .
cdr3_aa: CASSLSGEYTDTQYF; cdr3_nt: TGTGCCAGCAGCTTAAGCGGGGAGTACACAGATACGCAGTATTTT; clone_size: many; v_call: TRBV5-6; j_call: TRBJ2-3; d_call: TRBD2
cdr3_aa: CASSPGSARGDTQYF; cdr3_nt: TGTGCCAGCAGTCCCGGTTCAGCGAGGGGAGATACGCAGTATTTT; clone_size: .; v_call: TRBV27; j_call: TRBJ2-3; d_call: .
cdr3_aa: CASSLWASGGKSQETQYF; cdr3_nt: TGTGCCAGCAGTTTATGGGCTAGCGGGGGAAAATCACAAGAGACCCAGTACTTC; clone_size: few; v_call: TRBV2; j_call: TRBJ2-5; d_call: TRBD2
cdr3_aa: CASSLNRQGRSPLHF; cdr3_nt: TGTGCCAGCAGCTTAAATCGACAGGGTCGGTCACCCCTCCACTTT; clone_size: many; v_call: TRBV11-2; j_call: TRBJ1-6; d_call: TRBD1
cdr3_aa: CASSLASGLNTEAFF; cdr3_nt: TGTGCCAGCAGTTTAGCGAGCGGGTTGAACACTGAAGCTTTCTTT; clone_size: .; v_call: TRBV12-3/TRBV12-4; j_call: TRBJ1-1; d_call: .
cdr3_aa: CASSPGGAGANVLTF; cdr3_nt: TGTGCTAGCAGCCCAGGGGGAGCTGGGGCCAACGTCCTGACTTTC; clone_size: many; v_call: TRBV7-7; j_call: TRBJ2-6; d_call: TRBD1
cdr3_aa: CAISESTRLGNEQFF; cdr3_nt: TGTGCCATCAGTGAGTCGACTAGACTAGGAAATGAGCAGTTCTTC; clone_size: .; v_call: TRBV10-3; j_call: TRBJ2-1; d_call: .
cdr3_aa: CASSATGMNTEAFF; cdr3_nt: TGTGCCAGCAGTGCGACAGGGATGAACACTGAAGCTTTCTTT; clone_size: many; v_call: TRBV6-1; j_call: TRBJ1-1; d_call: TRBD1
cdr3_aa: CASSFGTSNEQFF; cdr3_nt: TGTGCCAGCAGCTTCGGTACATCCAATGAGCAGTTCTTC; clone_size: .; v_call: TRBV5-6; j_call: TRBJ2-1; d_call: .
cdr3_aa: CASSLIPPSSGNTIYF; cdr3_nt: TGTGCCAGCAGCTTAATACCCCCGAGCTCTGGAAACACCATATATTTT; clone_size: .; v_call: TRBV7-2; j_call: TRBJ1-3; d_call: .
cdr3_aa: CASKAAFVMNTEAFF; cdr3_nt: TGTGCCAGCAAGGCGGCCTTTGTTATGAACACTGAAGCTTTCTTT; clone_size: many; v_call: TRBV11-2; j_call: TRBJ1-1; d_call: .
cdr3_aa: CASKGGFYEQYF; cdr3_nt: TGTGCCAGCAAAGGCGGGTTCTACGAGCAGTACTTC; clone_size: many; v_call: TRBV2; j_call: TRBJ2-7; d_call: .
cdr3_aa: CASSLGLNQPQHF; cdr3_nt: TGTGCCAGCAGCTTGGGCCTAAATCAGCCCCAGCATTTT; clone_size: many; v_call: TRBV6-5; j_call: TRBJ1-5; d_call: .
cdr3_aa: CASSQDRSSYNEQFF; cdr3_nt: TGCGCCAGCAGCCAGGACAGGTCCTCCTACAATGAGCAGTTCTTC; clone_size: many; v_call: TRBV4-3; j_call: TRBJ2-1; d_call: TRBD1
cdr3_aa: CASSSSGTEVMNTEAFF; cdr3_nt: TGCGCCAGCAGCTCGTCCGGGACAGAGGTCATGAACACTGAAGCTTTCTTT; clone_size: few; v_call: TRBV5-1; j_call: TRBJ1-1; d_call: TRBD1
cdr3_aa: CASSLGTDNEQYF; cdr3_nt: TGTGCCAGCAGCTTAGGGACAGACAATGAGCAGTATTTT; clone_size: .; v_call: TRBV7-9; j_call: TRBJ2-3; d_call: .